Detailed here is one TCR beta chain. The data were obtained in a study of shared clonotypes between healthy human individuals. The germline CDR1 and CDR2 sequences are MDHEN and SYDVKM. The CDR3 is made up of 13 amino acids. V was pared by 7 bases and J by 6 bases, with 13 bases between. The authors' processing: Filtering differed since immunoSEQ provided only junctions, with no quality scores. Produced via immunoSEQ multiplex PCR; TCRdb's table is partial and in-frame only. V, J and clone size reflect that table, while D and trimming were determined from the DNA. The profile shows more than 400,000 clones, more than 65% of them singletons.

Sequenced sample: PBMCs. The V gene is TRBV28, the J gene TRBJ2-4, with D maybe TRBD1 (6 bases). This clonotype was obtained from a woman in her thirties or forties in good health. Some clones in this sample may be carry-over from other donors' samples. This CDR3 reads CASIGRGGNIQYF. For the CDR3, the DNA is TGTGCCAGCATCGGCAGGGGTGGAAACATTCAGTACTTC.